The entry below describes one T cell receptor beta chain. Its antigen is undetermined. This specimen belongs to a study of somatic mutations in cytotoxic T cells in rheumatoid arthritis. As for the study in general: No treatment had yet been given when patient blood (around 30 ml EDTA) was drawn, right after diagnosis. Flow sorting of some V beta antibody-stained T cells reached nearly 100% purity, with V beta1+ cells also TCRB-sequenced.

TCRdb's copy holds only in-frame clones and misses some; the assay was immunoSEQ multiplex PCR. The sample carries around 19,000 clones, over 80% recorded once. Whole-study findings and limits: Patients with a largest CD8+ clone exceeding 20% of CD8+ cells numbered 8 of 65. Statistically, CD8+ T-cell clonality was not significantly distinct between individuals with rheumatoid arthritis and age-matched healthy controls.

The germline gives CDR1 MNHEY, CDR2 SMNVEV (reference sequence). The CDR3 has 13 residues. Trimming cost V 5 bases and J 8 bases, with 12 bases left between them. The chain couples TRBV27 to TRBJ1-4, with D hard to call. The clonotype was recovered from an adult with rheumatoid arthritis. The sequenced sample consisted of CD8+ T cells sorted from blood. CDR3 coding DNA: TGTGCCAGCAGTCCCGAGACGGGGGAAAAACTGTTTTTT. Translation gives CASSPETGEKLFF.